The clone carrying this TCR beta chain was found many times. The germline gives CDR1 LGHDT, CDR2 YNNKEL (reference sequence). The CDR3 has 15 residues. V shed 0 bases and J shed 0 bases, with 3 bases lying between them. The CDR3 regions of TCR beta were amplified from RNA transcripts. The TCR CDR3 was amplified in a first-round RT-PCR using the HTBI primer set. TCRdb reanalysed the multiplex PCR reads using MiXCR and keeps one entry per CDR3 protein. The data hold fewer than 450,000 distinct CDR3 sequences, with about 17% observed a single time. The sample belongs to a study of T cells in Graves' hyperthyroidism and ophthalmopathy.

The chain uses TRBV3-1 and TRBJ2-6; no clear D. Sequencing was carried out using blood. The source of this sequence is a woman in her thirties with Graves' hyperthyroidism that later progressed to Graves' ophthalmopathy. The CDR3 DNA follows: TGTGCCAGCAGCCAAGAAAGCTCTGGGGCCAACGTCCTGACTTTC. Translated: CASSQESSGANVLTF.